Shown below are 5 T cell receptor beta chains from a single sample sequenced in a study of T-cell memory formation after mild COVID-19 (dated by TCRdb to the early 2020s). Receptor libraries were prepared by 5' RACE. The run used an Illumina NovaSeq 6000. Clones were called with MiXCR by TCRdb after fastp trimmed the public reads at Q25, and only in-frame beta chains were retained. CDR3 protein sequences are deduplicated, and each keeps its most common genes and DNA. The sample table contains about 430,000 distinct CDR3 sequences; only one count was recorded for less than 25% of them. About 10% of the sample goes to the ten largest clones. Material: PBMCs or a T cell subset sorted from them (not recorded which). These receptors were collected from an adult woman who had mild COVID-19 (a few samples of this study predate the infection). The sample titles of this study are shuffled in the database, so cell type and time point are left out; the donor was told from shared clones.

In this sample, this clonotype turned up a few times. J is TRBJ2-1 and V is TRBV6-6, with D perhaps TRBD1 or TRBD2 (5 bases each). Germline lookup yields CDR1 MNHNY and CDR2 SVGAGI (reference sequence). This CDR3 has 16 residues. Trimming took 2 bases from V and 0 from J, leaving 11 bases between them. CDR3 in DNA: TGTGCCAGCAGTTACGTTAAGGGGAGCTCCTACAATGAGCAGTTCTTC. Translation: CASSYVKGSSYNEQFF.

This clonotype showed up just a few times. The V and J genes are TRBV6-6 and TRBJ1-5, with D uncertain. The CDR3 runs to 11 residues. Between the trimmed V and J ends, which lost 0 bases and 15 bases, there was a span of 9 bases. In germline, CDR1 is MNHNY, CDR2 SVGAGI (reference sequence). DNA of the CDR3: TGTGCCAGCAGTTACTCGAGACTCTTGCATTTT. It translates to CASSYSRLLHF.

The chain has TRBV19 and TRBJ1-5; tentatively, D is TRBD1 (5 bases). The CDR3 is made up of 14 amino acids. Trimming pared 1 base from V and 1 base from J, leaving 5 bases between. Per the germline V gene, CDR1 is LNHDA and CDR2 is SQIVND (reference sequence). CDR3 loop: CASSIGTSNQPQHF. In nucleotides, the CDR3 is TGTGCCAGTAGTATAGGGACAAGCAATCAGCCCCAGCATTTT. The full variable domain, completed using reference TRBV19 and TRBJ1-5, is DGGITQSPKYLFRKEGQNVTLSCEQNLNHDAMYWYRQDPGQGLRLIYYSQIVNDFQKGDIAEGYSVSREKKESFPLTVTSAQKNPTAFYLCASSIGTSNQPQHFGDGTRLSIL.

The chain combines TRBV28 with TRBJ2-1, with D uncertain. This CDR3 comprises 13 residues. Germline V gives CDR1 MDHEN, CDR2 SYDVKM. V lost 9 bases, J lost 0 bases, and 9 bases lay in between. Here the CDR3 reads CASERYSYNEQFF. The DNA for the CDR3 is TGTGCCAGTGAACGGTACTCCTACAATGAGCAGTTCTTC.

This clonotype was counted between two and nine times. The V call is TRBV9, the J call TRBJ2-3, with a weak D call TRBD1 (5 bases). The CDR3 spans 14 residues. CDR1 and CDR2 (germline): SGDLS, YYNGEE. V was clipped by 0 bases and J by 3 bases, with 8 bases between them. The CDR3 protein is CASSVEGRTDTQYF. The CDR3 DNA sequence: TGTGCCAGCAGCGTAGAGGGGCGAACAGATACGCAGTATTTT.